Below, 5 T cell receptor beta chains from the same sample are listed, as sequenced in a study of identical twins. MiXCR, applied by TCRdb to the 5' RACE reads, yields one record per CDR3 protein. The sample has 400,000 or so distinct CDR3 sequences, 7% to 9.5% seen once. The specimen was naive T cells sorted from blood. The receptor set was obtained from a woman aged 50 to 65 in good health.

There are a few counts of this clonotype. The chain combines TRBV12-3 or TRBV12-4 with TRBJ1-1, with TRBD1 matching over 7 bases. CDR3 length: 14 amino acids. Trimming cost V 6 bases and J 0 bases; bases outside gene matches: 4. The DNA of the CDR3 is TGTGCCAGCAGGGCGGGACAGATGAACACTGAAGCTTTCTTT. Translated: CASRAGQMNTEAFF.

This clonotype occurred many times. The chain couples TRBV7-2 to TRBJ2-7; no firm D call. V lost 3 bases to trimming and J lost 2 bases, with 17 bases between them. CDR1 and CDR2 (germline): SGHTA, FQGNSA. The CDR3 runs 16 residues. CDR3 DNA: TGTGCCAGCAGCTTGTCCTCTGACTGGGGAACCTACGAGCAGTACTTC. Residues: CASSLSSDWGTYEQYF.

This clonotype was seen more than once but under ten times. The chain links TRBV2 to TRBJ2-7; maybe TRBD2 (5 bases). Looked up from germline, CDR1 is SNHLY and CDR2 is FYNNEI. Trimming stripped 7 bases from V and 11 bases from J, with 12 bases between. The CDR3 totals 10 residues. The CDR3 region has the DNA TGTGCCAGCATGAGGGAGTTGGAGTACGTC. Its translation is CASMRELEYV.

This clonotype has more than one count but fewer than ten. The chain has TRBV6-5 and TRBJ2-1; 12 bases agree with TRBD2. Germline assignment: CDR1 MNHEY and CDR2 SVGAGI. CDR3 length: 15 amino acids. V was pared by 4 bases and J by 9 bases, with 7 bases of the junction left unmatched. The CDR3 bases are TGTGCCAGCAGTTCGTCTAGCGGGAGGGCCACTGAGCAGTTCTTC. The encoded protein is CASSSSSGRATEQFF.

The chain joins TRBV10-3 to TRBJ2-3; 13 nucleotides line up with TRBD2. The CDR3 has 15 amino acids. Germline-derived CDR1 and CDR2 are ENHRY and SYGVKD. V lost 5 bases and J lost 4; bases outside the gene matches: 3. This CDR3 is CAISRLAGGPDTQYF. DNA of the CDR3: TGTGCCATCAGTCGACTAGCGGGGGGCCCAGATACGCAGTATTTT.